The rows below give T cell receptor beta chains drawn from one sample of a study of blood T cells in healthy people across ages. TCRdb itself ran the 5' RACE reads through MiXCR, one entry per CDR3 protein. The sample consists of 650,000 to 800,000 distinct CDR3 sequences, about 42% of them appearing once. Sequences were obtained from blood. The origin of the receptors is a man in his sixties in good health. CDR3s include the opening cysteine and the closing phenylalanine or tryptophan. D genes are given only for firm matches. Only part of the rows carry a size: once, few, many, or a class if the clone is expanded.

d_call clone_size j_call v_call cdr3_nt cdr3_aa
TRBD1 - TRBJ2-3 TRBV6-2/TRBV6-3 TGTGCCAGCAGAGGTGACAGGGGGCTTCTTCGCAACACAGATACGCAGTATTTT CASRGDRGLLRNTDTQYF
- few TRBJ2-1 TRBV7-2 TGTGCCAGCAGCCCCGGCCTCGCCTACAATGAGCAGTTCTTC CASSPGLAYNEQFF
- few TRBJ1-4 TRBV4-3 TGCGCCAGCAGCCAAGTTTCGGGGGTTGAAAAACTGTTTTTT CASSQVSGVEKLFF
TRBD1 - TRBJ2-1 TRBV12-3/TRBV12-4 TGTGCCAGCAGTTTCCTCGGACAGGGGCTATACAATGAGCAGTTCTTC CASSFLGQGLYNEQFF
- - TRBJ2-6 TRBV7-2 TGTGCCAGCAGCCGTCAGTCCACGGGGTTCGACCCCCGCGTCCTGACTTTC CASSRQSTGFDPRVLTF
- - TRBJ2-5 TRBV3-1 TGTGCCAGCAGCTACTCTCCAGGGAGCCGGCCCCCCTCGCGCGTTTGTAGCCAGTACTTC CASSYSPGSRPPSRVCSQYF
TRBD1 few TRBJ1-1 TRBV20-1 TGCAGTGCTAGAGGTGGGACAGGGGGAGAAGCTTTCTTT CSARGGTGGEAFF
- - TRBJ2-2 TRBV7-2 TGTGCCAGCAGCTCACCTCCGGGACTCAGCGCCGGGGAGCTGTTTTTT CASSSPPGLSAGELFF
- few TRBJ2-3 TRBV20-1 TGCAGTGCTGCAGGCGAGGGGACACCTAGCACAGATACGCAGTATTTT CSAAGEGTPSTDTQYF
- once TRBJ1-2 TRBV5-1 TGCGCCAGCAGCCCCCAGACAGGATCTTCTAGCTATGGCTACACCTTC CASSPQTGSSSYGYTF
TRBD1 - TRBJ2-2 TRBV3-1 TGTGCCAGCAGCCAGACGGGACAGGGGACCACCGGGGAGCTGTTTTTT CASSQTGQGTTGELFF
- - TRBJ1-1 TRBV18 TGTGCCAGCTCACCGAGTGAGAACACTGAAGCTTTCTTT CASSPSENTEAFF
- - TRBJ1-2 TRBV25-1 TGTGCCAGCAAAATGGGAACTAACTATGGCTACACCTTC CASKMGTNYGYTF
- - TRBJ2-2 TRBV14 TGTGCCAGCAGCCCTCTCGGGGCCGTGAAGAACACCGGGGAGCTGTTTTTT CASSPLGAVKNTGELFF
- - TRBJ2-3 TRBV18 TGTGCCAGCTCACCACTCCCCAGGGGCACAGATACGCAGTATTTT CASSPLPRGTDTQYF
TRBD2 - TRBJ2-3 TRBV6-2/TRBV6-3 TGTGCCAGCAGTTTCTCCAGACTAGCGAGTGCAGATACGCAGTATTTT CASSFSRLASADTQYF
- - TRBJ2-1 TRBV3-1 TGTGCCAGCAGCCAAGATGGGGGGTCAGGCACTGAGCAGTTCTTC CASSQDGGSGTEQFF
- - TRBJ2-4 TRBV9 TGTACCAGCAGCGTAAAATTACCCTTCGCACTTGAGGGAGCCAAAAACATTCAGTACTTC CTSSVKLPFALEGAKNIQYF
TRBD1 - TRBJ1-1 TRBV7-8 TGTGCCAGCAGCCCCGGGACAGGGGGCCCCATGAACACTGAAGCTTTCTTT CASSPGTGGPMNTEAFF
- - TRBJ1-5 TRBV5-1 TGCGCCAGCAGTCCCGACAGCCCCAATCAGCCCCAGCATTTT CASSPDSPNQPQHF
- many TRBJ2-5 TRBV11-2 TGTGCCAGCAGCTTCGACCACTTAGAGACCCAGTACTTC CASSFDHLETQYF
TRBD2 - TRBJ2-1 TRBV6-2/TRBV6-3 TGTGCCAGCACCGTAACTAGCGGGTACAATGAGCAGTTCTTC CASTVTSGYNEQFF
TRBD1 - TRBJ1-1 TRBV14 TGTGCCAGCAGCTGGGGACAGGGAATAAGGGGCACTGAAGCTTTCTTT CASSWGQGIRGTEAFF
TRBD1 - TRBJ2-1 TRBV5-6 TGTGCCAGCAGGCTACTCTCGGGACAGCTGTTCTTC CASRLLSGQLFF
- - TRBJ2-7 TRBV12-3/TRBV12-4 TGTGCCAGCAGTTCATTACCAGGGGACCTCTACGAGCAGTACTTC CASSSLPGDLYEQYF
- - TRBJ2-1 TRBV4-3 TGCGCCAGTAGCCCAGTAACAAGGATAGAGTTCTTC CASSPVTRIEFF
TRBD2 - TRBJ2-1 TRBV6-2/TRBV6-3 TGTGCCAGCAGTTACGACCGGCGGGGGGCCACGGATGAGCAGTTCTTC CASSYDRRGATDEQFF
- - TRBJ2-2 TRBV7-2 TGTGCCAGCAGCTTAGCATCGACAGTCAACACCGGGGAGCTGTTTTTT CASSLASTVNTGELFF
- - TRBJ2-3 TRBV9 TGTGCCAGCAGCGTAGACGGGGCCTACACAGATACGCAGTATTTT CASSVDGAYTDTQYF
- few TRBJ1-2 TRBV6-2/TRBV6-3 TGTGCCAGCAGGCCCACGGGAGCAGGCTACACCTTC CASRPTGAGYTF
- many TRBJ2-1 TRBV9 TGTGCCAGCAGCGTTGAAGACAGGTACAATGAGCAGTTCTTC CASSVEDRYNEQFF
- - TRBJ2-3 TRBV7-2 TGTGCCAGCAGCGCGGCCTCGCGGACAGATACGCTGTATTTT CASSAASRTDTLYF
- few TRBJ2-3 TRBV5-1 TGCGCCAGCAGCTGGGGACTGGTCACAGATACGCAGTATTTT CASSWGLVTDTQYF
- - TRBJ2-7 TRBV6-5 TGTGCCAGCAGTTTCGACAGGAATCGGTACGAGCAGTACTTC CASSFDRNRYEQYF
- few TRBJ2-5 TRBV7-9 TGTGCCAGCAGCTGGCGCGGGGTCGAGACCCAGTACTTC CASSWRGVETQYF
- - TRBJ2-7 TRBV3-1 TGTGCCAGCACCCTCCGAGGCCTAGGGGGAGAGCAGTACTTC CASTLRGLGGEQYF
- - TRBJ2-6 TRBV7-3 TGTGCCAGCAGCTTAGTTGAGGGTCCGGCGGGGGCCAACGTCCTGACTTTC CASSLVEGPAGANVLTF
- - TRBJ1-4 TRBV14 TGTGCCAGCAGCCGTGGTTTTAATGAAAAACTGTTTTTT CASSRGFNEKLFF
- - TRBJ1-2 TRBV5-1 TGCGCCAGCAGCGGGGACGCTTACTATGGCTACACCTTC CASSGDAYYGYTF
TRBD1 - TRBJ2-1 TRBV2 TGTGCCAGCAGCTTCCAGGACAGGGGGCTCGGAGGAGGGGAGTTCTTC CASSFQDRGLGGGEFF
- few TRBJ2-5 TRBV11-2 TGTGCCAGCAGCTTAGGGGCAAATAAAGAGACCCAGTACTTC CASSLGANKETQYF
TRBD2 - TRBJ2-5 TRBV6-6 TGTGCCAGCACTGCTGGGCGGGGGGGCCCAGGGACCCAGTACTTC CASTAGRGGPGTQYF
TRBD1 - TRBJ2-1 TRBV2 TGTGCCAGCAAGTACAGGGGGCCTGGTGAGCAGTTCTTC CASKYRGPGEQFF
TRBD2 - TRBJ2-5 TRBV20-1 TGCAGTGCTAGATGGACTAGCGTTTACGAGACCCAGTACTTC CSARWTSVYETQYF
- - TRBJ2-7 TRBV10-3 TGTGCCATCGGCAGCCGTTTGGACGGACCCTACGAGCAGTACTTC CAIGSRLDGPYEQYF
- - TRBJ2-4 TRBV6-1 TGTGCCAGCAGTGAAATAGAGACAGTTGGGGCCAAAAACATTCAGTACTTC CASSEIETVGAKNIQYF
- once TRBJ2-6 TRBV6-2/TRBV6-3 TGTGCCAGCAGGAAATCGGGGAACTCTGGGGCCAACGTCCTGACTTTC CASRKSGNSGANVLTF
- - TRBJ1-1 TRBV6-5 TGTGCCAGCAGTTACTCGACAGGAATCACTGAAGCTTTCTTT CASSYSTGITEAFF
TRBD1 - TRBJ2-3 TRBV5-1 TGCGCCAGCAGCTTGGTATCACAGGGGACAGATACGCAGTATTTT CASSLVSQGTDTQYF
- - TRBJ1-6 TRBV7-2 TGTGCCAGCAGCCCGAGGGACAACTCCTATAATTCACCCCTCCACTTT CASSPRDNSYNSPLHF
TRBD1 - TRBJ1-2 TRBV12-3/TRBV12-4 TGTGCCAGCAGGACAGGGACGGGGGGCTACACCTTC CASRTGTGGYTF
- few TRBJ2-3 TRBV20-1 TGCAGTGTTGGGGGGGCCATCACAGATACGCAGTATTTT CSVGGAITDTQYF
- - TRBJ2-7 TRBV5-1 TGCGCCAGCAGCGCTGGACTACCCGCATCCTACGAGCAGTACTTC CASSAGLPASYEQYF
TRBD2 - TRBJ2-2 TRBV27 TGTGCCAGCAGTTTGAGGGGAGGGGCCGAGGAGCTGTTTTTT CASSLRGGAEELFF
- - TRBJ1-2 TRBV6-5 TGTGCCAGCAGTTACAAAGGGGACGCTTACTATGGCTACACCTTC CASSYKGDAYYGYTF
- few TRBJ1-5 TRBV6-6 TGTGCCAGCAGCCCTACAGGTAATAGCAATCAGCCCCAGCATTTT CASSPTGNSNQPQHF
TRBD2 - TRBJ2-7 TRBV9 TGTGCCAGCAGCGAGCGGGGGTTAGGAGTGCACGAGCAGTACTTC CASSERGLGVHEQYF
TRBD1 few TRBJ2-1 TRBV12-3/TRBV12-4 TGTGCCAGCAGCCTACCCCACAGGGGCGATGAGCAGTTCTTC CASSLPHRGDEQFF